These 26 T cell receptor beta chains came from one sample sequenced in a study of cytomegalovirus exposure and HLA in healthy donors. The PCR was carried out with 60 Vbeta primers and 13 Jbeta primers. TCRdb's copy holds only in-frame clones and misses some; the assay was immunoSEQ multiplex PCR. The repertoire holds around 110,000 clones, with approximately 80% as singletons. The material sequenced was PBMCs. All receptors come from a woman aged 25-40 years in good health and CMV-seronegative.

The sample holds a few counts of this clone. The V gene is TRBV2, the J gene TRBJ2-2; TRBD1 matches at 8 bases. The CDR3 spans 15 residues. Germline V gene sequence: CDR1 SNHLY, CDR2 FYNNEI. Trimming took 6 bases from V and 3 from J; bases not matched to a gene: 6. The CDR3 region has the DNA TGTGCCAGCAGAACTAGGACAGGGTACACCGGGGAGCTGTTTTTT. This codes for CASRTRTGYTGELFF.

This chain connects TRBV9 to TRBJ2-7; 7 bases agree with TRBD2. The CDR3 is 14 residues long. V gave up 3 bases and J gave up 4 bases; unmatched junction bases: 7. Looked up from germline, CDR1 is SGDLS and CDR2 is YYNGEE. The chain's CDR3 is CASSAGLHDYEQYF. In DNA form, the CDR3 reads TGTGCCAGCAGCGCGGGACTACATGATTACGAGCAGTACTTC.

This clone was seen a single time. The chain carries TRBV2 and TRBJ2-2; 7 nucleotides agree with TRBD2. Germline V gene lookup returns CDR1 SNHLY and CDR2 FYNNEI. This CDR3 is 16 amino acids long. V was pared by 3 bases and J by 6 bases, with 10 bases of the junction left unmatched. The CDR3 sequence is CASSDIPAGRAGELFF. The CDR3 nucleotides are TGTGCCAGCAGTGATATCCCAGCGGGAAGGGCCGGGGAGCTGTTTTTT.

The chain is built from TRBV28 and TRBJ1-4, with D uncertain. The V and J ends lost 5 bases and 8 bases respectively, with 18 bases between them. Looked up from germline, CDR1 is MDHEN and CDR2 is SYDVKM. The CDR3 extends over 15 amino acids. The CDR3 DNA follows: TGTGCCAGCAGTCCCGGGTCCCGAGGTGGCGAAAAACTGTTTTTT. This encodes CASSPGSRGGEKLFF.

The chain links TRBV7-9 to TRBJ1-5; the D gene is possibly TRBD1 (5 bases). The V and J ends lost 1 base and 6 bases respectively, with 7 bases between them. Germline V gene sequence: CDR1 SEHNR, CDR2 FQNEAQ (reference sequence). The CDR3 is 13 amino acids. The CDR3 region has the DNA TGTGCCAGCAGCTTAGGCGGGACTCAGCCCCAGCATTTT. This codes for CASSLGGTQPQHF.

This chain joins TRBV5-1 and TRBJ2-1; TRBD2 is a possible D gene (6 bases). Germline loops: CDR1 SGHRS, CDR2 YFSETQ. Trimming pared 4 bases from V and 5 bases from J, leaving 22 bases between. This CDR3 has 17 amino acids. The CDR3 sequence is CASSAPPSGLTDNEQFF. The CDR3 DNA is TGCGCCAGCAGCGCGCCGCCGAGCGGGCTAACTGACAATGAGCAGTTCTTC.

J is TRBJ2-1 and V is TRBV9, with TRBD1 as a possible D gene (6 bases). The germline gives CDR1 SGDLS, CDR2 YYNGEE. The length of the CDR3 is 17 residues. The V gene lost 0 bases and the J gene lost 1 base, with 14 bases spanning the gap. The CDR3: CASSVGSGAESYNEQFF. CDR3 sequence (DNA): TGTGCCAGCAGCGTAGGGTCAGGGGCGGAATCCTACAATGAGCAGTTCTTC.

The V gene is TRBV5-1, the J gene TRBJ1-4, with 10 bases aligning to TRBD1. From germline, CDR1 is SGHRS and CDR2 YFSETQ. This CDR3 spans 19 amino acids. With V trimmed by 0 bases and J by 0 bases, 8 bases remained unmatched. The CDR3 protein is CASSLGDRGPRATNEKLFF. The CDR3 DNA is TGCGCCAGCAGCTTGGGGGACAGGGGCCCTCGCGCAACTAATGAAAAACTGTTTTTT.

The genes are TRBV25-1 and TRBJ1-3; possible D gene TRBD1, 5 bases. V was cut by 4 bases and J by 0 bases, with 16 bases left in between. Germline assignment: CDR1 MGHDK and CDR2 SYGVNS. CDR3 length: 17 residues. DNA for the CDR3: TGTGCCAGCAGTGCGTCTATGGGGGGTTCCTCTGGAAACACCATATATTTT. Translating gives CASSASMGGSSGNTIYF.

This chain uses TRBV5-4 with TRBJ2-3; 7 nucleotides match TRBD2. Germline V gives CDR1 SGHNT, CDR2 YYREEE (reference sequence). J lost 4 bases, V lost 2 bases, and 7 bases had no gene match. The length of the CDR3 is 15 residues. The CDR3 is CASSFWGRAADTQYF. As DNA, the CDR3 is TGTGCCAGCAGCTTCTGGGGGAGGGCTGCAGATACGCAGTATTTT.

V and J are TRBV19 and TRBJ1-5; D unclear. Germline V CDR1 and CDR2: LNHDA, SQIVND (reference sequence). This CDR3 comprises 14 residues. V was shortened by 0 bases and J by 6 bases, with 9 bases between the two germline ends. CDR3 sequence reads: CASSIDGRGQPQHF. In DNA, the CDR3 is TGTGCCAGTAGTATAGACGGCCGGGGTCAGCCCCAGCATTTT.

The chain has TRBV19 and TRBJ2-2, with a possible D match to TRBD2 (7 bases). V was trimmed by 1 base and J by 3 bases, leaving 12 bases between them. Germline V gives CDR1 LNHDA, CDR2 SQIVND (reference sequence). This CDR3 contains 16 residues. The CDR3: CASSIGGLADTGELFF. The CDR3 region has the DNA TGTGCCAGTAGTATAGGGGGGCTAGCGGACACCGGGGAGCTGTTTTTT.

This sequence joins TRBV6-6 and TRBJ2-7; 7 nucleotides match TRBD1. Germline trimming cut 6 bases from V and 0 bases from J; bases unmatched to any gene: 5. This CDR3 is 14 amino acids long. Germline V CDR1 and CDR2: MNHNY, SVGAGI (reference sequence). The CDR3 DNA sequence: TGTGCCAGCAGGAAGGGACAGTCCTCCTACGAGCAGTACTTC. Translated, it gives CASRKGQSSYEQYF.

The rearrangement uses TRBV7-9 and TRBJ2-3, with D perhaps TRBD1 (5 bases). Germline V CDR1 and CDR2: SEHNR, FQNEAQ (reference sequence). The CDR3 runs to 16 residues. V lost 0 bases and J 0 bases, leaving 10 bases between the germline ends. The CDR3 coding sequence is TGTGCCAGCAGCTTAGCCCGACAGTCTAGCACAGATACGCAGTATTTT. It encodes CASSLARQSSTDTQYF.

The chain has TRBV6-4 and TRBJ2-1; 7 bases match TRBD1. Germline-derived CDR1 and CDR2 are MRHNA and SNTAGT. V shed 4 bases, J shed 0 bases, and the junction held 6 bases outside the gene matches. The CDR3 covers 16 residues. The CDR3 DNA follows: TGTGCCAGCAGTGGCCGGGCAGGGGGCTCCTACAATGAGCAGTTCTTC. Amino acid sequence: CASSGRAGGSYNEQFF.

CDR3 sequence: CASGPVTAKNIQYF. In DNA, the CDR3 is TGTGCCAGTGGGCCGGTCACGGCCAAAAACATTCAGTACTTC. The chain links TRBV2 to TRBJ2-4; D not certain. CDR3 size: 14 residues. Looked up from germline, CDR1 is SNHLY and CDR2 is FYNNEI. The germline V and J ends were trimmed by 9 bases and 1 base, with 13 bases remaining between them.

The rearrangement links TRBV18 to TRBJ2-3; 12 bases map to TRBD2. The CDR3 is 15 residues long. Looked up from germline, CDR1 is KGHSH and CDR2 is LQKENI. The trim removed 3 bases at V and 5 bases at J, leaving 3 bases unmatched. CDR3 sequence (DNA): TGTGCCAGCTCACCGCCGGGACTAGCGGGAGATACGCAGTATTTT. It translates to CASSPPGLAGDTQYF.

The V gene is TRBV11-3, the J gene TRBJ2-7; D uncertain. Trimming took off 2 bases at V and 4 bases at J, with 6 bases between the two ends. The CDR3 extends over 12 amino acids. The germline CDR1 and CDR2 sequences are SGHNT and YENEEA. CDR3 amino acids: CASSLNSYEQYF. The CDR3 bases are TGTGCCAGCAGCTTAAATTCGTACGAGCAGTACTTC.

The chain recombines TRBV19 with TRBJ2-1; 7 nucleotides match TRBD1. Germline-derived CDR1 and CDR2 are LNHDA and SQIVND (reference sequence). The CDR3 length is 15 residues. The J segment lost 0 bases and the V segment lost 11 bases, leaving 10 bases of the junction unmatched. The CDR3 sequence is CASAQDRSSYNEQFF. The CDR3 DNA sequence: TGTGCCTCTGCCCAGGACAGGAGCTCCTACAATGAGCAGTTCTTC. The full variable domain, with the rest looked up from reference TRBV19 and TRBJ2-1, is DGGITQSPKYLFRKEGQNVTLSCEQNLNHDAMYWYRQDPGQGLRLIYYSQIVNDFQKGDIAEGYSVSREKKESFPLTVTSAQKNPTAFYLCASAQDRSSYNEQFFGPGTRLTVL.

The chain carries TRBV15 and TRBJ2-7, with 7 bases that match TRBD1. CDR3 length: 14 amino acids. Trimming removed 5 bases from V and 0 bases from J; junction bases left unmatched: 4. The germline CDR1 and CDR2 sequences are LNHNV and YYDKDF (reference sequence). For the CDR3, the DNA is TGTGCCACCAGCCGGCCAGGGGGCTCCTACGAGCAGTACTTC. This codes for CATSRPGGSYEQYF.

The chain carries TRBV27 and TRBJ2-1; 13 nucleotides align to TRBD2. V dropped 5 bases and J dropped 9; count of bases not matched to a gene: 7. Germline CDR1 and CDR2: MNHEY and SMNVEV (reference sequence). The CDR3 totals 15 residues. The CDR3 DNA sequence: TGTGCCAGCAGTCCCGGGACTAGCGGGACGGGTGAGCAGTTCTTC. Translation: CASSPGTSGTGEQFF.

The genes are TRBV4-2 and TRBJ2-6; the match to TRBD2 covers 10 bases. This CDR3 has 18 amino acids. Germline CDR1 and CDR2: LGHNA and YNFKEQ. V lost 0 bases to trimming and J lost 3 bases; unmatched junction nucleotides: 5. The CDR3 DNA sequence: TGTGCCAGCAGCCAAGATTGGCTAGCGGGAGATGGGGCCAACGTCCTGACTTTC. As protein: CASSQDWLAGDGANVLTF.

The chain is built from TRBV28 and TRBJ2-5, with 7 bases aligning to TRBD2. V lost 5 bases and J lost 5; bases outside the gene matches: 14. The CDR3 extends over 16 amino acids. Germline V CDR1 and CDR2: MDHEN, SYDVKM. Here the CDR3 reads CASSVPSSGKGETQYF. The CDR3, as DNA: TGTGCCAGCAGTGTGCCTTCGAGCGGGAAGGGGGAGACCCAGTACTTC.

The CDR3 DNA reads as TGTGCCAGCAACGAATCCGGGAGGGAACAAGAGACCCAGTACTTC. Translation gives CASNESGREQETQYF. The V and J genes are TRBV28 and TRBJ2-5, with 8 positions matching TRBD2. The germline V gene encodes CDR1 MDHEN and CDR2 SYDVKM. The CDR3 covers 15 residues. V was pared by 7 bases and J by 2 bases, with 9 bases of the junction left unmatched.

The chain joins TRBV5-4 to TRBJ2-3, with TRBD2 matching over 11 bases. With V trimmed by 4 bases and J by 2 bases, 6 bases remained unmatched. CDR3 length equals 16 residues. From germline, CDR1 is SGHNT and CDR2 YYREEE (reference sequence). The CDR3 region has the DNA TGTGCCAGCAGCATCAGACTAGCGGGACCCACAGATACGCAGTATTTT. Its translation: CASSIRLAGPTDTQYF.

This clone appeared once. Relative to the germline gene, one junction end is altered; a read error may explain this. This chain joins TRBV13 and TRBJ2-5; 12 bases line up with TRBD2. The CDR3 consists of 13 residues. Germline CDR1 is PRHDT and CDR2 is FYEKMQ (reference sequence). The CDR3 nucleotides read TGTGCCAGCAGCTTAAGGACTAGCGGGGCTCGGGACTTC. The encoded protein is CASSLRTSGARDF. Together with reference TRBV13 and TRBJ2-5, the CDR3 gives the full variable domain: AAGVIQSPRHLIKEKRETATLKCYPIPRHDTVYWYQQGPGQDPQFLISFYEKMQSDKGSIPDRFSAQQFSDYHSELNMSSLELGDSALYFCASSLRTSGARDFGPGTRLLVL.